This T cell receptor beta chain comes out of a study of PD-1 blockade in classical Hodgkin lymphoma. The study, taken as a whole, reports: Complete responders showed a baseline diversity that resembled the diversity of newly diagnosed patients. In CD4+ cells, TCR diversity went up significantly by C4D1, but in CD8+ cells it did not.

This clone was seen only a few times. Antigen unknown. Exposure to brentuximab vedotin varied, and each patient had relapsed following autologous stem cell transplantation. Patients reached a best response of complete response, partial response or progressive disease. The table came from immunoSEQ multiplex PCR; TCRdb's copy has only in-frame clones and leaves some out. The table shows more than 45,000 clones, with 73% occurring only once. Trimming removed 1 base at V and 4 bases at J, with 14 bases between. This CDR3 spans 16 amino acids. The germline V gene encodes CDR1 MGHRA and CDR2 YSYEKL. The origin of this receptor is a human donor with classical Hodgkin lymphoma. Sequencing used peripheral blood mononuclear cells (PBMCs), obtained at baseline. The chain links TRBV4-1 to TRBJ2-1; no clear D. CDR3 in amino acids: CASSQVIGQFYNEQFF. The CDR3, as DNA: TGCGCCAGCAGCCAAGTAATAGGGCAGTTTTACAATGAGCAGTTCTTC.